This TCR beta chain was sequenced for a study of blood T cell repertoires in COVID-19. Study information: COVID-19 samples collected from the United States, Italy and Spain covered acute and convalescent phases.

Data came from immunoSEQ multiplex PCR; TCRdb stores just in-frame clones and leaves some out. This sample has approximately 130,000 clones, with roughly 90% found just once. There are a few counts of this clone. Germline CDR1 reads SGHTA; CDR2 reads FQGNSA. V was cut by 7 bases and J by 4 bases, with 13 bases left in between. This CDR3 is 13 amino acids long. Recruitment covered about two dozen US areas and drew participants whose ages spanned roughly 18 to 100 years. Membership in each cohort depended on participant-reported clinical history. The receptor was isolated from a woman between 45 and 60 years old who had recovered from COVID-19. Sequencing was done on a sample of PBMCs or T cells enriched from blood (not recorded which). The chain recombines TRBV7-2 with TRBJ1-1; no firm D call. As DNA, the CDR3 is TGTGCCAGCAACGTGATGACAAGCACTGAAGCTTTCTTT. Amino acid sequence: CASNVMTSTEAFF.